This TCR beta chain was recovered during a study of graft-versus-host responses after intestinal transplantation. About the research overall: All recipients were given anti-thymocyte globulin induction, and tacrolimus and steroids were then administered for around three years.

The CDR3 is 16 amino acids. In germline, CDR1 is MNHEY, CDR2 SMNVEV (reference sequence). Trimming took 6 bases from V and 5 from J; bases not matched to a gene: 15. This clone is a singleton in its sample. Its specificity is unknown. The data were produced by immunoSEQ multiplex PCR, yet TCRdb's version contains in-frame clones alone and is incomplete. This sample yields over 85,000 clones, of which over 90% are seen a single time; approximately 0.2% belongs to the top ten. This chain connects TRBV27 to TRBJ1-2; 7 positions agree with TRBD1. The sample here was unstimulated CD4+ T cells sorted from spleen or lymph node cells, taken before transplant. This TCR derives from a human donor who was the organ donor for an intestinal transplant. The CDR3 bases are TGTGCCAGCAGCAGAAGTCACAGGGGTTCAGGGTATGGCTACACCTTC. This gives the protein CASSRSHRGSGYGYTF.